The T cell receptor beta chain described here comes from a study of T cell responses to AZD1222 COVID-19 vaccine. There are 14 residues in the CDR3. With 4 bases removed from V and 2 bases from J, the gap between germline ends came to 12 bases. Per germline, CDR1 SQVTM and CDR2 ANQGSEA. The assay was immunoSEQ multiplex PCR, and TCRdb's table has in-frame clones only and misses some. The sample carries around 96,000 clones, approximately 91% recorded once. This clone has more than one count but fewer than ten. The chain couples TRBV29-1 to TRBJ1-3, with D possibly being TRBD1 (5 bases). This sample comprised peripheral blood, obtained on day 0 of AZD1222 vaccination. The clonotype originates from an adult in good health. The CDR3 bases are TGCAGCGTTGGACAGCCATTAACTGGAAACACCATATATTTT. It specifies CSVGQPLTGNTIYF.